The next 30 T cell receptor beta chains were all read from a single sample in a study of T cell responses to AZD1222 COVID-19 vaccine. Some clones are missing from TCRdb's copy, which holds only in-frame ones; the method was immunoSEQ multiplex PCR. The sample yields approximately 130,000 clones, 65% to 90% seen once. The sample was peripheral blood, taken 28 days after the second AZD1222 dose. The source of these receptors is an adult who received the AZD1222 COVID-19 vaccine.

The genes are TRBV4-1 and TRBJ1-5; 7 bases fit TRBD1. Germline assignment: CDR1 MGHRA and CDR2 YSYEKL. The CDR3 extends over 15 amino acids. Trimming removed 3 bases from V and 3 bases from J; junction bases left unmatched: 5. This chain's CDR3 is CASSHPDRVNQPQHF. The DNA of the CDR3 is TGCGCCAGCAGCCACCCTGACAGGGTCAATCAGCCCCAGCATTTT.

This chain uses TRBV4-3 with TRBJ2-3, with 10 bases identical to TRBD2. The CDR3 is 17 residues long. The germline V gene encodes CDR1 LGHNA and CDR2 YSLEER. V lost 1 base, J lost 2 bases, and 6 bases stayed unmatched. CDR3 coding DNA: TGCGCCAGCAGCCAAGTGGCTAGCGGGAGTTTCACAGATACGCAGTATTTT. Protein product: CASSQVASGSFTDTQYF.

The V gene is TRBV7-2, the J gene TRBJ2-7; 7 bases map to TRBD1. Germline CDR1 reads SGHTA; CDR2 reads FQGNSA. The trim removed 1 base at V and 6 bases at J, leaving 6 bases unmatched. The CDR3 is 14 amino acids. CDR3 nucleotide sequence: TGTGCCAGCAGCTTAGGTATAGGGGGCCTCGAGCAGTACTTC. Translating gives CASSLGIGGLEQYF.

The genes are TRBV5-1 and TRBJ1-2; 10 bases are shared with TRBD1. The germline CDR1 and CDR2 sequences are SGHRS and YFSETQ. This CDR3 region has 15 residues. The junction had 9 bases not matched to a gene; V was cut back by 4 bases and J by 6 bases. CDR3 protein: CASSRTGTGADGYTF. In nucleotides, the CDR3 is TGCGCCAGCAGCCGTACCGGGACAGGGGCTGATGGCTACACCTTC.

The chain employs TRBV11-2 and TRBJ1-2; 7 nucleotides match TRBD1. The CDR3 has 16 residues. Trimming removed 1 base from V and 7 bases from J; junction bases left unmatched: 12. Per germline, CDR1 SGHAT and CDR2 FQNNGV. The CDR3 loop is CASSLGVYTGDGGYTF. The CDR3 nucleotides are TGTGCCAGCAGCTTAGGAGTGTATACAGGGGATGGTGGCTACACCTTC. The full variable domain, rest sourced from reference TRBV11-2 and TRBJ1-2, is EAGVAQSPRYKIIEKRQSVAFWCNPISGHATLYWYQQILGQGPKLLIQFQNNGVVDDSQLPKDRFSAERLKGVDSTLKIQPAKLEDSAVYLCASSLGVYTGDGGYTFGSGTRLTVV.

This clone came up once. The chain recombines TRBV6-5 with TRBJ1-6, with D unclear. Trimming left V 0 bases short and J 12 bases short, with 6 bases between. The CDR3 runs 12 residues. Looked up from germline, CDR1 is MNHEY and CDR2 is SVGAGI. CDR3 sequence: CASSYSEGPLHF. The CDR3 nucleotides read TGTGCCAGCAGTTACTCTGAGGGACCCCTCCACTTT.

This sequence joins TRBV7-2 and TRBJ2-1; 9 positions match TRBD2. This CDR3 has 18 amino acids. In germline, CDR1 is SGHTA, CDR2 FQGNSA. V gave up 1 base and J gave up 2 bases; unmatched junction bases: 9. As DNA, the CDR3 is TGTGCCAGCAGCTTAGTTGCGGGGGGGCCGGTCGCCTACAATGAGCAGTTCTTC. It yields the protein CASSLVAGGPVAYNEQFF.

The gene calls are TRBV28 and TRBJ1-6; no clear D gene. CDR1 and CDR2 from the germline V gene are MDHEN and SYDVKM. The CDR3 sequence is 14 residues long. V dropped 4 bases and J dropped 4 bases, with 8 bases sitting between them. The CDR3 DNA reads as TGTGCCAGCAGTTCGAGGCGGTATAATTCACCCCTCCACTTT. Its protein product is CASSSRRYNSPLHF.

The rearrangement uses TRBV12-3 or TRBV12-4 and TRBJ2-3; perhaps TRBD2 as D (5 bases). With 5 bases removed from V and 10 bases from J, the gap between germline ends came to 16 bases. The CDR3 has 13 amino acids. The CDR3 sequence is CASSLLGVEAQYF. The CDR3 nucleotides read TGTGCCAGCAGTCTACTGGGAGTAGAGGCGCAGTATTTT.

Concerning this clone: Germline and junction disagree at one end, which may indicate a read error. This chain joins TRBV5-5 and TRBJ1-2; 7 bases map to TRBD1. The CDR3 spans 14 residues. CDR1 is SGHKS, CDR2 YYEKEE, per germline (reference sequence). CDR3 bases: TGTGCCGGCAGCGGGGGACAGACTAACTATGGCTACACCTTC. It is translated as CAGSGGQTNYGYTF.

The chain couples TRBV4-1 to TRBJ1-3; D remains unclear. Germline loops: CDR1 MGHRA, CDR2 YSYEKL. The CDR3 extends over 17 amino acids. Trimming removed 1 base at V and 0 bases at J, with 13 bases between. This CDR3 reads CASSQVVFTNSGNTIYF. CDR3 DNA: TGCGCCAGCAGCCAAGTAGTCTTTACTAACTCTGGAAACACCATATATTTT.

This clone was counted once. The chain combines TRBV28 with TRBJ1-1; 8 bases agree with TRBD1. CDR1 is MDHEN and CDR2 is SYDVKM in the germline V gene. With V trimmed by 6 bases and J by 0 bases, 6 bases remained unmatched. The CDR3 runs to 15 residues. The CDR3, as DNA: TGTGCCAGCAGGGGGTTGGGACAGGTGAACACTGAAGCTTTCTTT. As protein: CASRGLGQVNTEAFF.

The chain uses TRBV19 and TRBJ2-2, with no clear D. Germline values: CDR1 LNHDA, CDR2 SQIVND (reference sequence). The CDR3 extends over 12 amino acids. The germline V and J ends were trimmed by 6 bases and 7 bases, with 9 bases remaining between them. CDR3 residues: CASSIQSGELFF. The CDR3 nucleotides read TGTGCCAGTAGCATCCAGAGCGGGGAGCTGTTTTTT. The variable domain in full, completed from reference TRBV19 and TRBJ2-2, reads DGGITQSPKYLFRKEGQNVTLSCEQNLNHDAMYWYRQDPGQGLRLIYYSQIVNDFQKGDIAEGYSVSREKKESFPLTVTSAQKNPTAFYLCASSIQSGELFFGEGSRLTVL.

The rearrangement joins TRBV7-2 to TRBJ1-1, with unresolved D. Germline CDR1 and CDR2: SGHTA and FQGNSA. The CDR3 consists of 15 residues. Trimming stripped 1 base from V and 1 base from J, with 10 bases between. CDR3 nucleotides: TGTGCCAGCAGCTTAGTGGGGTTGGGGAACACTGAAGCTTTCTTT. It translates to CASSLVGLGNTEAFF.

The chain joins TRBV7-2 to TRBJ2-7; D might be TRBD2 (5 bases). CDR1 is SGHTA, CDR2 FQGNSA, per germline. CDR3 length: 13 amino acids. V was cut by 3 bases and J by 2 bases, with 8 bases left in between. The CDR3 is CASSFVGAYEQYF. CDR3 nucleotide sequence: TGTGCCAGCAGCTTTGTGGGAGCCTACGAGCAGTACTTC.

This sequence joins TRBV2 and TRBJ1-2, with D possibly being TRBD1 (5 bases). The germline V gene has CDR1 SNHLY and CDR2 FYNNEI. Trimming took 2 bases from V and 5 from J, leaving 6 bases between them. The CDR3 contains 12 residues. Written as DNA, the CDR3 is TGTGCCAGCAGTGAACAGGGATATGGCTACACCTTC. Its protein product is CASSEQGYGYTF.

The chain links TRBV29-1 to TRBJ2-5; D possibly corresponds to TRBD1 (6 bases). Per germline, CDR1 SQVTM and CDR2 ANQGSEA. There are 13 residues in the CDR3. Trimming took off 3 bases at V and 5 bases at J, with 13 bases between the two ends. CDR3 sequence: CSVDRGDRETQYF. CDR3 DNA: TGCAGCGTTGACAGGGGTGATCGGGAGACCCAGTACTTC.

The V and J genes are TRBV2 and TRBJ2-7; D is unclear. V shed 2 bases and J shed 4 bases, with 9 bases lying between them. Germline V gives CDR1 SNHLY, CDR2 FYNNEI. The CDR3 runs to 13 residues. CDR3 in amino acids: CASSERQAYEQYF. CDR3 DNA: TGTGCCAGCAGTGAACGGCAGGCTTACGAGCAGTACTTC.

J is TRBJ2-7 and V is TRBV28, with D perhaps TRBD1 or TRBD2 (5 bases each). Trimming took off 6 bases at V and 7 bases at J, with 19 bases between the two ends. The CDR3 sequence is 14 residues long. The germline V gene encodes CDR1 MDHEN and CDR2 SYDVKM. CDR3 sequence reads: CASRGWGRPSEQYF. The CDR3 DNA is TGTGCCAGCAGGGGGTGGGGACGGCCCTCTGAGCAGTACTTC.

The chain uses TRBV5-1 and TRBJ2-2; TRBD1 might be the D (6 bases). Trimming took 1 base from V and 5 from J, leaving 12 bases between them. The CDR3 spans 15 residues. Germline V gives CDR1 SGHRS, CDR2 YFSETQ. CDR3 DNA sequence: TGCGCCAGCAGCTTGCGGCGAAGGGGGACCGGGGAGCTGTTTTTT. Its translation is CASSLRRRGTGELFF.

This clone was seen once. The CDR3 bases are TGTGCCAGCAGCCCCCGACGGAAGAATCAGCCCCAGCATTTT. Amino acids: CASSPRRKNQPQHF. The V call is TRBV11-3, the J call TRBJ1-5; no definite D call. The CDR3 extends over 14 amino acids. Trimming removed 5 bases at V and 4 bases at J, with 12 bases between. Germline loops: CDR1 SGHNT, CDR2 YENEEA.

V is TRBV6-2 or TRBV6-3 and J is TRBJ1-5, with 7 positions matching TRBD1. This CDR3 region has 15 residues. Unmatched junction bases numbered 8, after V lost 5 bases and J lost 4 bases. The V gene's germline CDR1 is MNHEY and CDR2 SVGEGT. The CDR3: CASSLTGRGNQPQHF. CDR3 DNA sequence: TGTGCCAGCAGTCTGACAGGGAGGGGGAATCAGCCCCAGCATTTT.

This rearrangement joins TRBV29-1 to TRBJ1-2; no clear D gene. Germline lookup yields CDR1 SQVTM and CDR2 ANQGSEA. The CDR3 sequence is 8 residues long. The CDR3 bases are TGCAGTGGAAATGGCTACACCTTC. Its protein is CSGNGYTF.

This rearrangement joins TRBV7-2 to TRBJ1-2, with D hard to call. The CDR3 runs to 13 residues. Trimming left V 3 bases short and J 4 bases short, with 9 bases between. The germline CDR1 and CDR2 sequences are SGHTA and FQGNSA. CDR3 sequence reads: CASSFAPLYGYTF. The CDR3 DNA is TGTGCCAGCAGCTTCGCACCTCTCTATGGCTACACCTTC.

The chain carries TRBV12-3 or TRBV12-4 and TRBJ1-2; unclear D gene. With 3 bases removed from V and 4 bases from J, the gap between germline ends came to 9 bases. The CDR3 covers 13 residues. The CDR3 nucleotides are TGTGCCAGCAGTTTGGGAGTCGCCTATGGCTACACCTTC. It is translated as CASSLGVAYGYTF.

V gene TRBV19 combines with J gene TRBJ1-6, with 7 nucleotides matching TRBD1. The length of the CDR3 is 15 residues. Germline lookup yields CDR1 LNHDA and CDR2 SQIVND (reference sequence). Trimming at V came to 1 base and at J to 5 bases, leaving 2 bases not matched to a gene. CDR3 protein: CASSIVGTDNSPLHF. In nucleotides, the CDR3 is TGTGCCAGTAGTATAGTTGGGACAGATAATTCACCCCTCCACTTT.

The J gene is TRBJ2-1, the V gene TRBV28; D is unresolved. The CDR3 length is 10 residues. Germline values: CDR1 MDHEN, CDR2 SYDVKM. V dropped 9 bases and J dropped 6 bases, with 6 bases sitting between them. The CDR3 loop reads CASGPNEQFF. CDR3 coding DNA: TGTGCCAGTGGCCCCAATGAGCAGTTCTTC.

In this sample, this clone turned up once. The rearrangement uses TRBV28 and TRBJ1-2; a possible D gene is TRBD1 (5 bases). The CDR3 is made up of 15 amino acids. CDR1 is MDHEN and CDR2 is SYDVKM in the germline V gene. The V end lost 7 bases, the J end lost 6 bases, and 21 bases lay between the germline ends. The CDR3 nucleotides are TGTGCCAGCACTTCCCCAAGAGGGGTCCCCCATGGCTACACCTTC. This translates into CASTSPRGVPHGYTF.

This clone was found once. This CDR3 is CASSQAGQGNSPLHF. Here the CDR3 DNA reads TGCGCCAGCAGCCAAGCCGGACAGGGCAATTCACCCCTCCACTTT. The gene calls are TRBV4-1 and TRBJ1-6; TRBD1 agrees at 8 bases. Looked up from germline, CDR1 is MGHRA and CDR2 is YSYEKL. The CDR3 covers 15 residues. The J segment lost 7 bases and the V segment lost 1 base, leaving 3 bases of the junction unmatched.

This chain joins TRBV6-6 and TRBJ1-1; TRBD1 matches at 10 bases. CDR3 length: 15 residues. Trimming cost V 4 bases and J 8 bases; bases outside gene matches: 10. The germline CDR1 and CDR2 sequences are MNHNY and SVGAGI (reference sequence). The CDR3 DNA follows: TGTGCCAGCAGTTCTATGGGACAGGGGCTGGGCGAAGCTTTCTTT. It translates to CASSSMGQGLGEAFF.